This paragraph covers one TCR beta chain sequence. Its antigen is not identified. Germline values: CDR1 MNHEY, CDR2 SVGAGI. With 6 bases removed from V and 6 bases from J, the gap between germline ends came to 17 bases. The CDR3 contains 15 residues. The data originate from a study of CD4+ T cells in melanoma. Assay: immunoSEQ multiplex PCR; the TCRdb copy retains only in-frame clones and omits some. Among about 14,000 clones listed, over 65% were seen once. Broader study findings: CD8+ T cell, macrophage and B cell function reportedly correlated with neoantigen-specific CD4+ T cells. Diverse differentiation states were reported for melanoma neoantigen-specific CD4+ T cells.

The source material was cells from a culture (not recorded whether cultured in vitro). This chain connects TRBV6-5 to TRBJ2-2; the D gene could be TRBD1 or TRBD2 (5 bases each). The sequence was collected from a human donor with melanoma. The CDR3 here is CASRPQGEGAGELFF. The CDR3 DNA follows: TGTGCCAGCAGACCTCAGGGAGAGGGCGCCGGGGAGCTGTTTTTT.